These 29 T cell receptor beta chains were sequenced from one sample in a study of neoadjuvant nivolumab and ipilimumab in lung cancer. The repertoire was sequenced with immunoSEQ multiplex PCR; TCRdb's copy has only in-frame clones and lacks some. The sample includes around 7,500 clones, around 90% seen only once; the top ten take roughly 2.3%. This sample comprised tumor tissue, obtained after neoadjuvant nivolumab, alone or with ipilimumab, at or shortly before surgery. Receptors originate from an adult with non-small cell lung cancer. Some clones in this sample may be carry-over from other donors' samples.

The rearrangement uses TRBV18 and TRBJ1-5; D uncertain. The germline V gene has CDR1 KGHSH and CDR2 LQKENI. The CDR3 runs 12 residues. V was trimmed by 6 bases and J by 3 bases, leaving 6 bases between them. As DNA, the CDR3 is TGTGCCAGCTCCCAGCTCAATCAGCCCCAGCATTTT. Translating gives CASSQLNQPQHF.

The rearrangement joins TRBV7-3 to TRBJ2-7, with TRBD2 matching over 7 bases. Germline lookup yields CDR1 SGHTA and CDR2 FQGTGA. The V segment lost 3 bases and the J segment 6 bases; nucleotides outside the gene matches: 5. The CDR3 extends over 13 amino acids. The CDR3 nucleotides read TGTGCCAGCAGCTTCGGGGGGAAGAGCGAGCAGTACTTC. Its translation is CASSFGGKSEQYF.

This clone was detected a few times. The CDR3 spells CASSLDPPPRDTQYF. In nucleotides, the CDR3 is TGTGCCAGCAGCCTAGACCCCCCCCCGAGAGATACGCAGTATTTT. The gene calls are TRBV7-2 and TRBJ2-3; D is undetermined. The CDR3 is 15 amino acids. The germline gives CDR1 SGHTA, CDR2 FQGNSA. V lost 5 bases and J lost 5, with 17 bases in between.

The chain combines TRBV2 with TRBJ2-2, with 9 bases that match TRBD1. Germline V CDR1 and CDR2: SNHLY, FYNNEI. The CDR3 has 15 amino acids. The junction had 6 bases not matched to a gene; V was cut back by 5 bases and J by 5 bases. CDR3 residues: CASSNRGRMTGELFF. The CDR3 DNA sequence: TGTGCCAGCAGTAACAGGGGGCGAATGACCGGGGAGCTGTTTTTT.

V usage is TRBV18 and J usage is TRBJ2-1; D remains ambiguous. Germline V gives CDR1 KGHSH, CDR2 LQKENI. CDR3 length: 15 residues. Trimming removed 1 base from V and 7 bases from J, with 14 bases in between. The CDR3 DNA follows: TGTGCCAGCTCACCACAAAATTATTTAGGGAATGAGCAGTTCTTC. Encoded protein: CASSPQNYLGNEQFF. Full variable domain (rest looked up from reference TRBV18 and TRBJ2-1): NAGVMQNPRHLVRRRGQEARLRCSPMKGHSHVYWYRQLPEEGLKFMVYLQKENIIDESGMPKERFSAEFPKEGPSILRIQQVVRGDSAAYFCASSPQNYLGNEQFFGPGTRLTVL.

The CDR3 nucleotides are TGTGCCAGCAGCGAATTCGTAGACAGGGGGCGTTCGTTTAGCGAGCAGTACTTC. Protein product: CASSEFVDRGRSFSEQYF. The V and J genes are TRBV7-9 and TRBJ2-7, with TRBD1 matching 10 bases. The germline CDR1 and CDR2 sequences are SEHNR and FQNEAQ (reference sequence). V was pared by 5 bases and J by 6 bases, with 19 bases of the junction left unmatched. This CDR3 comprises 18 residues.

This chain uses TRBV11-3 with TRBJ2-1; 10 positions match TRBD2. This CDR3 is 14 amino acids long. V lost 8 bases, J lost 1 base, and 2 bases stayed unmatched. Germline CDR1 and CDR2: SGHNT and YENEEA. The CDR3 DNA follows: TGTGCCAGCTCTAGCGGGAGTTCCTACAATGAGCAGTTCTTC. This gives the protein CASSSGSSYNEQFF.

The rearrangement links TRBV4-3 to TRBJ2-1, with 9 bases aligning to TRBD2. V gave up 1 base and J gave up 7 bases; unmatched junction bases: 5. This CDR3 spans 15 amino acids. CDR1 is LGHNA and CDR2 is YSLEER in the germline V gene. CDR3 DNA sequence: TGCGCCAGCAGCCAAGCAAGGACTAGCGTGAATGAGCAGTTCTTC. This translates into CASSQARTSVNEQFF.

The gene calls are TRBV6-5 and TRBJ2-1; possibly TRBD1 for D (5 bases). The CDR3 sequence is 14 residues long. Germline V CDR1 and CDR2: MNHEY, SVGAGI. V dropped 5 bases and J dropped 0 bases, with 8 bases sitting between them. The CDR3 bases are TGTGCCAGCAGTCGACAGAGCTCCTACAATGAGCAGTTCTTC. Translating it yields CASSRQSSYNEQFF.

V is TRBV10-3 and J is TRBJ2-1; possibly TRBD2 for D (6 bases). Trimming cost V 0 bases and J 9 bases, with 18 bases left between them. Germline V lookup: CDR1 ENHRY, CDR2 SYGVKD. The CDR3 loop spans 16 amino acids. CDR3 bases: TGTGCCATCAGTGAGTCGATTACTAGAAATAGCGGTGAGCAGTTCTTC. Translating it yields CAISESITRNSGEQFF.

The CDR3 region has the DNA TGCGCCAGCAGCTTGAGCGGGACTAGCGGGGAGACCCAGTACTTC. This encodes CASSLSGTSGETQYF. The chain has TRBV5-1 and TRBJ2-5; TRBD2 matches 12 bases. Germline CDR1 is SGHRS and CDR2 is YFSETQ. The V segment lost 1 base and the J segment 5 bases; nucleotides outside the gene matches: 3. CDR3 length: 15 amino acids.

The V gene is TRBV7-2, the J gene TRBJ2-3, with a tentative D call TRBD2 (5 bases). The CDR3 covers 15 residues. V lost 5 bases and J lost 6, with 18 bases in between. Germline V lookup: CDR1 SGHTA, CDR2 FQGNSA. Here the CDR3 DNA reads TGTGCCAGCAGCGAAAGCGGTAGAACGATCGATACGCAGTATTTT. This gives the protein CASSESGRTIDTQYF.

The chain employs TRBV30 and TRBJ2-3, with 7 bases fitting TRBD2. V dropped 4 bases and J dropped 5; count of bases not matched to a gene: 6. The germline V gene has CDR1 GTSNPN and CDR2 SVGIG (reference sequence). This CDR3 spans 13 amino acids. The CDR3 is CAWTQREKDTQYF. Here the CDR3 DNA reads TGTGCCTGGACTCAGCGGGAAAAAGATACGCAGTATTTT.

The rearrangement joins TRBV7-8 to TRBJ2-1; a weak D match, TRBD2 (6 bases). V gave up 4 bases and J gave up 6 bases, with 22 bases separating them. The germline gives CDR1 SGHVS, CDR2 FQNEAQ. This CDR3 region has 17 residues. The CDR3 sequence: CASSYGGGSVSGNEQFF. The CDR3 bases are TGTGCCAGCAGCTATGGGGGAGGATCCGTTTCGGGCAATGAGCAGTTCTTC.

The rearrangement links TRBV14 to TRBJ1-4; D unclear. This CDR3 spans 15 amino acids. Germline CDR1 SGHDN, CDR2 FVKESK. V gave up 0 bases and J gave up 5 bases, with 10 bases separating them. The CDR3 loop is CASSQDNRRNEKLFF. The CDR3 DNA is TGTGCCAGCAGCCAAGATAACCGTCGAAATGAAAAACTGTTTTTT.

The CDR3 DNA reads as TGTGCCAGCAGCGGGGGGGTTGAAGCTTTCTTT. This encodes CASSGGVEAFF. The genes are TRBV25-1 and TRBJ1-1; TRBD1 might be the D (5 bases). Trimming left V 6 bases short and J 7 bases short, with 9 bases between. The CDR3 is 11 amino acids. Looked up from germline, CDR1 is MGHDK and CDR2 is SYGVNS. The variable domain in full, completed from reference TRBV25-1 and TRBJ1-1, reads EADIYQTPRYLVIGTGKKITLECSQTMGHDKMYWYQQDPGMELHLIHYSYGVNSTEKGDLSSESTVSRIRTEHFPLTLESARPSHTSQYLCASSGGVEAFFGQGTRLTVV.

This clone was observed a handful of times. The chain has TRBV20-1 and TRBJ1-1; D ambiguous. CDR3 length equals 8 residues. The V gene's germline CDR1 is DFQATT and CDR2 SNEGSKA (reference sequence). CDR3 DNA: TGCAGCCCAGACAAAGCTTTCTTT. Protein sequence: CSPDKAFF.

The chain has TRBV5-1 and TRBJ2-1; TRBD2 matches at 8 bases. The CDR3 totals 14 residues. Germline V gene sequence: CDR1 SGHRS, CDR2 YFSETQ. V lost 0 bases to trimming and J lost 10 bases; unmatched junction nucleotides: 6. The CDR3 reads CASSLGSGGEEQFF. The DNA for the CDR3 is TGCGCCAGCAGCTTGGGGTCGGGAGGGGAGGAGCAGTTCTTC.

V gene TRBV27 combines with J gene TRBJ1-5, with 9 positions matching TRBD1. The germline gives CDR1 MNHEY, CDR2 SMNVEV (reference sequence). CDR3 length: 16 amino acids. After removal of 5 bases from V and 6 bases from J, the junction contained 11 bases not matched to a gene. The CDR3 is CASSATTGGSSQPQHF. CDR3 sequence (DNA): TGTGCCAGCAGTGCCACGACAGGGGGATCTTCTCAGCCCCAGCATTTT.

This clone was seen only once. This chain joins TRBV11-2 and TRBJ2-1; 9 positions agree with TRBD1. The germline V gene has CDR1 SGHAT and CDR2 FQNNGV. The V gene end was trimmed by 2 bases and the J gene end by 4 bases; junction bases not matched to a gene: 9. The CDR3 is made up of 17 amino acids. CDR3 amino acids: CASSLRPGQGIYNEQFF. The CDR3 DNA sequence: TGTGCCAGCAGCTTAAGACCGGGACAGGGAATTTACAATGAGCAGTTCTTC.

The V call is TRBV7-8, the J call TRBJ1-6, with TRBD1 matching 10 bases. This CDR3 region has 14 residues. J gave up 10 bases and V 3 bases, and 3 bases lay outside the gene matches. The germline V gene has CDR1 SGHVS and CDR2 FQNEAQ. The chain's CDR3 is CASSLGTGDSPLHF. In nucleotides, the CDR3 is TGTGCCAGCAGCTTGGGGACAGGGGACTCACCCCTCCACTTT.

This chain joins TRBV7-2 and TRBJ1-2; 7 nucleotides line up with TRBD1. This CDR3 contains 15 residues. Per the germline V gene, CDR1 is SGHTA and CDR2 is FQGNSA. V lost 5 bases, J lost 7 bases, and 13 bases stayed unmatched. The CDR3 sequence is CASSPPGTVSSGYTF. CDR3 bases: TGTGCCAGCAGCCCCCCCGGGACAGTAAGTTCTGGCTACACCTTC.

This rearrangement joins TRBV19 to TRBJ2-7; perhaps TRBD1 as D (5 bases). V gave up 6 bases and J gave up 5 bases, with 14 bases separating them. The CDR3 runs to 13 residues. Germline CDR1 is LNHDA and CDR2 is SQIVND (reference sequence). CDR3 nucleotide sequence: TGTGCCAGTAGCCAACCTCCAGGGAACGAGCAGTACTTC. Its protein is CASSQPPGNEQYF.

This clone was seen a single time. The V gene is TRBV29-1, the J gene TRBJ1-2; tentatively, D is TRBD1 (6 bases). Germline CDR1 is SQVTM and CDR2 is ANQGSEA. The CDR3 covers 11 residues. With 7 bases removed from V and 4 bases from J, the gap between germline ends came to 10 bases. The CDR3 here is CSAGHLYGYTF. CDR3 DNA: TGCAGCGCGGGACACCTCTATGGCTACACCTTC.

The chain links TRBV7-2 to TRBJ1-2; D is ambiguous. Germline V gives CDR1 SGHTA, CDR2 FQGNSA. This CDR3 contains 14 residues. Trimming removed 1 base at V and 1 base at J, with 7 bases between. The CDR3 nucleotides read TGTGCCAGCAGCTTAGGTGGAATTAACTATGGCTACACCTTC. Residues: CASSLGGINYGYTF.

The chain combines TRBV14 with TRBJ2-7; D not certain. Per germline, CDR1 SGHDN and CDR2 FVKESK. Trimming pared 1 base from V and 4 bases from J, leaving 8 bases between. This CDR3 spans 13 amino acids. CDR3 sequence: CASSQGLLYEQYF. The DNA for the CDR3 is TGTGCCAGCAGCCAAGGGCTACTATACGAGCAGTACTTC.

The chain recombines TRBV11-2 with TRBJ2-2; D is uncertain. The CDR3 is made up of 13 amino acids. V shed 3 bases and J shed 6 bases, with 8 bases lying between them. Germline V gives CDR1 SGHAT, CDR2 FQNNGV. CDR3 sequence reads: CASSFRFPGELFF. In DNA form, the CDR3 reads TGTGCCAGCAGCTTTAGATTCCCCGGGGAGCTGTTTTTT. Based on the CDR3 plus reference TRBV11-2 and TRBJ2-2, the full variable domain is EAGVAQSPRYKIIEKRQSVAFWCNPISGHATLYWYQQILGQGPKLLIQFQNNGVVDDSQLPKDRFSAERLKGVDSTLKIQPAKLEDSAVYLCASSFRFPGELFFGEGSRLTVL.

The gene calls are TRBV4-1 and TRBJ1-4; D is uncertain. Germline values: CDR1 MGHRA, CDR2 YSYEKL. Trimming pared 0 bases from V and 1 base from J, leaving 12 bases between. This CDR3 spans 17 amino acids. In nucleotides, the CDR3 is TGCGCCAGCAGCCAAGATTTTCGGTCAGAAACTAATGAAAAACTGTTTTTT. This codes for CASSQDFRSETNEKLFF.

The chain uses TRBV20-1 and TRBJ2-5; D is ambiguous. CDR3 length: 10 residues. The V end lost 6 bases, the J end lost 5 bases, and 7 bases lay between the germline ends. Germline V gives CDR1 DFQATT, CDR2 SNEGSKA (reference sequence). CDR3 sequence (DNA): TGCAGTGCGTATAGGGAGACCCAGTACTTC. Its protein product is CSAYRETQYF.